This TCR beta chain was identified during a study of cytomegalovirus exposure and HLA in healthy donors. Whole-study findings and limits: A later analysis showed that HLA-associated TCR beta chains had undergone more clonal expansion than equally common others. A later analysis reportedly found fewer N-insertions in an Asian-associated ancestry cluster than the approximately 660-donor mean. Association of a missense DCLRE1C variant with TCR beta V- and J-gene trimming was reported in a later analysis.

As for this clone: The antigen remains unidentified.

Primers for the PCR totalled 60 Vbeta and 13 Jbeta. Assay used: immunoSEQ multiplex PCR; TCRdb lists only in-frame clones, some missing. The data hold roughly 150,000 clones, with around 85% observed a single time. This sequence originates from a man between 50 and 59 years old in good health and CMV-seropositive. Sequenced sample: PBMCs.

As DNA, the CDR3 is TGTGCCAGCTCACCACGCAGAAACACTGAAGCTTTCTTT. As protein: CASSPRRNTEAFF. This chain uses TRBV18 with TRBJ1-1; D is unclear. The CDR3 covers 13 residues. Between the trimmed V and J ends, which lost 1 base and 2 bases, there was a span of 5 bases. Looked up from germline, CDR1 is KGHSH and CDR2 is LQKENI.